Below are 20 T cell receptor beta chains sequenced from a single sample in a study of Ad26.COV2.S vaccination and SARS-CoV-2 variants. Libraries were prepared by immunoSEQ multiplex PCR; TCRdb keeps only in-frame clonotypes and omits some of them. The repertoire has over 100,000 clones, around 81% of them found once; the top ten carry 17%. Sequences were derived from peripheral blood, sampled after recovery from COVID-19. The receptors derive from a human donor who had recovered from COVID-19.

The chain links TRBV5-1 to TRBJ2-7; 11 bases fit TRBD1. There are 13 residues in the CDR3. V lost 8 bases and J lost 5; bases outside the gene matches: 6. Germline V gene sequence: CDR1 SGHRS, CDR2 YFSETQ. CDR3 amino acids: CASFGTGGHEQYF. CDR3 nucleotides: TGCGCCAGTTTTGGGACAGGGGGACACGAGCAGTACTTC.

CDR3 bases: TGTGCCAGCTCGACTAATGAAAAACTGTTTTTT. This codes for CASSTNEKLFF. V gene TRBV7-6 combines with J gene TRBJ1-4; D is unresolved. Trimming took off 8 bases at V and 2 bases at J, with 3 bases between the two ends. CDR1 SGHVS and CDR2 FNYEAQ come from the germline V gene. This CDR3 is built from 11 residues. Full variable domain (missing parts from reference TRBV7-6 and TRBJ1-4): GAGVSQSPRYKVTKRGQDVALRCDPISGHVSLYWYRQALGQGPEFLTYFNYEAQQDKSGLPNDRFSAERPEGSISTLTIQRTEQRDSAMYRCASSTNEKLFFGSGTQLSVL.

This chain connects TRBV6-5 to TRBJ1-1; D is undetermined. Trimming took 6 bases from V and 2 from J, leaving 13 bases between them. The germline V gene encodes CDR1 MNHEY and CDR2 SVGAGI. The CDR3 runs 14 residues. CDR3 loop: CASRSGGYNTEAFF. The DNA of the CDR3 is TGTGCCAGCAGGTCCGGCGGGTACAACACTGAAGCTTTCTTT.

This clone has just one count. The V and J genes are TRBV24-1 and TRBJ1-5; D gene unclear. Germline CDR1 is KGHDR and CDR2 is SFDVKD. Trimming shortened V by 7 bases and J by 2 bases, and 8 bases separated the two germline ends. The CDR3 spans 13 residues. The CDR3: CATSQEGNQPQHF. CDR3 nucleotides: TGTGCCACCAGCCAGGAGGGCAATCAGCCCCAGCATTTT.

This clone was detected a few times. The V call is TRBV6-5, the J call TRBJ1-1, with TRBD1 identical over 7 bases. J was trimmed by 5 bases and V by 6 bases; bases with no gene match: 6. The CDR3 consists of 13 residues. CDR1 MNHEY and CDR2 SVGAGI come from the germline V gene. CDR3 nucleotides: TGTGCCAGCAGGTTAGGGGGCGCGACTGAAGCTTTCTTT. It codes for CASRLGGATEAFF.

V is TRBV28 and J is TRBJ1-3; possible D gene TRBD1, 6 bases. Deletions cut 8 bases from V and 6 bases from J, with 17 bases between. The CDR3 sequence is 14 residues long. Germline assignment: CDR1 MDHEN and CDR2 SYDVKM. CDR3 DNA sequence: TGTGCCAGCCGGGGGCTGGGTGTAGAAAACACCATATATTTT. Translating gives CASRGLGVENTIYF.

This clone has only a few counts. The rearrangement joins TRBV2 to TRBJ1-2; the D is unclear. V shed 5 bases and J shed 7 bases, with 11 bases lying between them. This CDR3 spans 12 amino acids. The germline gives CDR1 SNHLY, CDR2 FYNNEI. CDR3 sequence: CASSRGRGGYTF. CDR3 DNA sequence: TGTGCCAGCAGTCGAGGACGGGGTGGCTACACCTTC. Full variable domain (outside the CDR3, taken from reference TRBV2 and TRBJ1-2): EPEVTQTPSHQVTQMGQEVILRCVPISNHLYFYWYRQILGQKVEFLVSFYNNEISEKSEIFDDQFSVERPDGSNFTLKIRSTKLEDSAMYFCASSRGRGGYTFGSGTRLTVV.

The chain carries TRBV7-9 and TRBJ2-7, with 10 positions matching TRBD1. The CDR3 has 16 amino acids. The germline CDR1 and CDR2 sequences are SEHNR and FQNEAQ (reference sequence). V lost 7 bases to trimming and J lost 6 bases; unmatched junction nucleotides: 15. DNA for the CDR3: TGTGCCAGCACCCCATGGGCGGACAGGGGGAAATCCGAGCAGTACTTC. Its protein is CASTPWADRGKSEQYF.

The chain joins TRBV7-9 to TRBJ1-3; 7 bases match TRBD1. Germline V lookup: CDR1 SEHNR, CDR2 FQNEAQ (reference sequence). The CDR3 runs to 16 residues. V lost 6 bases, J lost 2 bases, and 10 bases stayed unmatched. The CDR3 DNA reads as TGTGCCAGCAGAGCGGAACAGGGGTTAACTGGAAACACCATATATTTT. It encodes CASRAEQGLTGNTIYF.

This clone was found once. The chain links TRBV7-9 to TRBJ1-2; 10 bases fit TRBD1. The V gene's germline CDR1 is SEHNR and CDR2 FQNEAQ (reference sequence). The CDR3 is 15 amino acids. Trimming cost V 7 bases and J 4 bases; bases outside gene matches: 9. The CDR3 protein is CASIQTGTGVYGYTF. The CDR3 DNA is TGTGCCAGCATCCAAACCGGGACAGGGGTCTATGGCTACACCTTC.

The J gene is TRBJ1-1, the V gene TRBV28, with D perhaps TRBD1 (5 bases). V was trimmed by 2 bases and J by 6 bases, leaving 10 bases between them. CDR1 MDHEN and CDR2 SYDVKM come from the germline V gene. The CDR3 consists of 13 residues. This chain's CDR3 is CASSLPGLAEAFF. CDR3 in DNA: TGTGCCAGCAGTTTACCAGGGTTAGCTGAAGCTTTCTTT.

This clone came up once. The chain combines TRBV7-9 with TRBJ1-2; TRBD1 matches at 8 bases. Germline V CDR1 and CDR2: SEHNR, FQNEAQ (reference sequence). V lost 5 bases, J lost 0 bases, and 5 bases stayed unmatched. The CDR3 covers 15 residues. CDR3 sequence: CASSTQGAPNYGYTF. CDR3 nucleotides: TGTGCCAGCAGCACCCAGGGGGCCCCTAACTATGGCTACACCTTC.

Here the CDR3 reads CASSLGWLAGGPNEQYF. Written as DNA, the CDR3 is TGTGCCAGCAGCTTGGGTTGGCTAGCGGGGGGGCCCAACGAGCAGTACTTC. The V call is TRBV5-4, the J call TRBJ2-7; TRBD2 aligns across 12 bases. The ends lost 0 bases at V and 5 bases at J; junction bases unmatched: 9. The CDR3 has 17 residues. Germline assignment: CDR1 SGHNT and CDR2 YYREEE (reference sequence).

CDR3 DNA: TGTGCCACCAGTAGTACCGGGACCGCCAATGAGCAGTTCTTC. This encodes CATSSTGTANEQFF. The V and J genes are TRBV24-1 and TRBJ2-1, with D possibly called TRBD1 or TRBD2 (5 bases each). The germline CDR1 and CDR2 sequences are KGHDR and SFDVKD. V lost 6 bases to trimming and J lost 6 bases, with 14 bases between them. The CDR3 spans 14 residues.

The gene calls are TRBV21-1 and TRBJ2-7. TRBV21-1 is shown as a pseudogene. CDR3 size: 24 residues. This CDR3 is CASTRGQGIHLISFLALGTYEQYF. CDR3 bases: TGTGCCAGCACAAGGGGCCAGGGAATTCATCTAATCAGTTTTCTTGCCCTCGGGACCTACGAGCAGTACTTC.

This CDR3 is CATSRDRSSNYGYTF. CDR3 sequence (DNA): TGTGCCACCAGCAGAGATCGGAGTTCTAACTATGGCTACACCTTC. The chain recombines TRBV15 with TRBJ1-2; D is unresolved. Germline CDR1 reads LNHNV; CDR2 reads YYDKDF (reference sequence). CDR3 length: 15 amino acids. V was trimmed by 0 bases and J by 0 bases, leaving 8 bases between them.

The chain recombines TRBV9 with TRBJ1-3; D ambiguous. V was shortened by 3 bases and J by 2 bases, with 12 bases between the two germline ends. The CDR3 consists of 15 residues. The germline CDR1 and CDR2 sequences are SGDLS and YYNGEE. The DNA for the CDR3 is TGTGCCAGCAGCGATGACACCGGCCCTGGAAACACCATATATTTT. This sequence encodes CASSDDTGPGNTIYF. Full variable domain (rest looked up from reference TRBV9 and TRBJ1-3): DSGVTQTPKHLITATGQRVTLRCSPRSGDLSVYWYQQSLDQGLQFLIQYYNGEERAKGNILERFSAQQFPDLHSELNLSSLELGDSALYFCASSDDTGPGNTIYFGEGSWLTVV.

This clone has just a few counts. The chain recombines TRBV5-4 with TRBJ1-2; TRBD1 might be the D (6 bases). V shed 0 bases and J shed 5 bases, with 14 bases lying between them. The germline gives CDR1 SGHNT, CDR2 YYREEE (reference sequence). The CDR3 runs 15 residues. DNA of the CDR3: TGTGCCAGCAGCTTGGAAGGGGGAGGCCTTTATGGCTACACCTTC. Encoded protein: CASSLEGGGLYGYTF.

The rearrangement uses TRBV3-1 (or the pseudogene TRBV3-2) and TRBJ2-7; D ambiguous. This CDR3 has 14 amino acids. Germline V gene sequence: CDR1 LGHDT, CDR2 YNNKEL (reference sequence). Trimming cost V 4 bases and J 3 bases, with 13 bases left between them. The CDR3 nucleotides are TGTGCCAGCAGCCCAAGGAGAGGCTACTACGAGCAGTACTTC. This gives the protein CASSPRRGYYEQYF.

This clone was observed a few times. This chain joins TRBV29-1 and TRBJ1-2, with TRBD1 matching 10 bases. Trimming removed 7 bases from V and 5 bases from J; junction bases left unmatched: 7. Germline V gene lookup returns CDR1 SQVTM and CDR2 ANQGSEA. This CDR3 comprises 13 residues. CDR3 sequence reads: CSANRDRGYGYTF. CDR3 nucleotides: TGCAGCGCCAACCGGGACAGGGGTTATGGCTACACCTTC.